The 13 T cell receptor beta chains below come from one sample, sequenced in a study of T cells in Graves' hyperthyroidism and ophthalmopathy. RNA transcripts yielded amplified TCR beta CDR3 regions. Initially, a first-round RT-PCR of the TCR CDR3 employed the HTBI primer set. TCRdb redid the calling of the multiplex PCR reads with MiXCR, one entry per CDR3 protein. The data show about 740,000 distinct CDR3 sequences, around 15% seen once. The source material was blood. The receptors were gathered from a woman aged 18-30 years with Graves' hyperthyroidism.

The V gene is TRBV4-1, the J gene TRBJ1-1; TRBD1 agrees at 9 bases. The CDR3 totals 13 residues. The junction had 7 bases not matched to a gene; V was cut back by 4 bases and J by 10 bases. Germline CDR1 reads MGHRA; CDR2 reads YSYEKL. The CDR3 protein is CASSPTGGWTAFF. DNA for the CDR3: TGCGCCAGCAGCCCGACAGGGGGATGGACAGCTTTCTTT.

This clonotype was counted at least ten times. Written as DNA, the CDR3 is TGTGCCAGCAGCTTTCAGGGGGCTTGGGAGACCCAGTACTTC. It codes for CASSFQGAWETQYF. V and J are TRBV11-2 and TRBJ2-5; 8 bases agree with TRBD1. Germline CDR1 reads SGHAT; CDR2 reads FQNNGV. The V gene end was trimmed by 3 bases and the J gene end by 5 bases; junction bases not matched to a gene: 5. CDR3 size: 14 residues. The full variable domain, rest sourced from reference TRBV11-2 and TRBJ2-5, is EAGVAQSPRYKIIEKRQSVAFWCNPISGHATLYWYQQILGQGPKLLIQFQNNGVVDDSQLPKDRFSAERLKGVDSTLKIQPAKLEDSAVYLCASSFQGAWETQYFGPGTRLLVL.

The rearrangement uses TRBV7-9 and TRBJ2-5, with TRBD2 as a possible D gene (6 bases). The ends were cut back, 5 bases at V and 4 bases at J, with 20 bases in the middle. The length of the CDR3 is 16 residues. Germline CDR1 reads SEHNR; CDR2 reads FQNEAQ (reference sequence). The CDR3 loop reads CASSPAEGRRRETQYF. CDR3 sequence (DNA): TGTGCCAGCAGCCCAGCGGAGGGAAGGAGGCGAGAGACCCAGTACTTC. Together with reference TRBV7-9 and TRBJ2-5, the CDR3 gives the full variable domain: DTGVSQNPRHKITKRGQNVTFRCDPISEHNRLYWYRQTLGQGPEFLTYFQNEAQLEKSRLLSDRFSAERPKGSFSTLEIQRTEQGDSAMYLCASSPAEGRRRETQYFGPGTRLLVL.

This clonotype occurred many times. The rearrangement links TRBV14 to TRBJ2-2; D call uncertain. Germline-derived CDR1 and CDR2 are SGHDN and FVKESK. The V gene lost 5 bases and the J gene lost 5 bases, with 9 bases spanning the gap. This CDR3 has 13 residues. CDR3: CASSEVRTGELFF. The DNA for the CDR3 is TGTGCCAGCAGCGAAGTGAGGACCGGGGAGCTGTTTTTT.

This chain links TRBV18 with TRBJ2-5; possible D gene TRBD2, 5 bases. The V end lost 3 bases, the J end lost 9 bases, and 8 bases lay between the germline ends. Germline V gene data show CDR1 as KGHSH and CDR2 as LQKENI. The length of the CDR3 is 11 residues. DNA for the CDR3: TGTGCCAGCTCACCGGAGGAGGCCCAGTACTTC. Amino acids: CASSPEEAQYF.

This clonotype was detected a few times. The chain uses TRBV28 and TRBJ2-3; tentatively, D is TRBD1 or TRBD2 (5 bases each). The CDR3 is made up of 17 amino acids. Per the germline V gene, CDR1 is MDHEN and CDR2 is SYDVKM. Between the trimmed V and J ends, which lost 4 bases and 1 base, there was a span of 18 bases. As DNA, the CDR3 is TGTGCCAGCAGTTCCCCCCTAGTGGGGGTAGGCACAGATACGCAGTATTTT. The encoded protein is CASSSPLVGVGTDTQYF.

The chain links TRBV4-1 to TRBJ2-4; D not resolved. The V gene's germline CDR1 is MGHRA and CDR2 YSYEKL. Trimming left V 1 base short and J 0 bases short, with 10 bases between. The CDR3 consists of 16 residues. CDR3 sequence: CASSQGLTGAKNIQYF. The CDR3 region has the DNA TGCGCCAGCAGCCAAGGGTTGACGGGAGCCAAAAACATTCAGTACTTC.

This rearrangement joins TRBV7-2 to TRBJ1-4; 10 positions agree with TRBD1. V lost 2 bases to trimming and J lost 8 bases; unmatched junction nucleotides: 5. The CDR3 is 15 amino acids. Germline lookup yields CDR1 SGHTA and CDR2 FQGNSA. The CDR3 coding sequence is TGTGCCAGCAGCTTACGACAGGGGGCGTTCGAAAAACTGTTTTTT. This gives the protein CASSLRQGAFEKLFF.

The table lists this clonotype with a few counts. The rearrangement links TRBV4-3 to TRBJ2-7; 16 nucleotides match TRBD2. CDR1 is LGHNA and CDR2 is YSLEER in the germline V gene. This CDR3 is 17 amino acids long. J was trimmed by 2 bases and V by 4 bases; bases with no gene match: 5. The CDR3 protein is CASSRGLAGGPAYEQYF. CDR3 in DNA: TGCGCCAGCAGCCGGGGACTAGCGGGAGGGCCGGCCTACGAGCAGTACTTC.

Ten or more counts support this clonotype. The CDR3 region has the DNA TGCGCCAGCAGCCAAGCGACAGGCAATCAGCCCCAGCATTTT. Translated: CASSQATGNQPQHF. The rearrangement links TRBV4-1 to TRBJ1-5, with a possible D match to TRBD1 (5 bases). The ends were cut back, 1 base at V and 2 bases at J, with 6 bases in the middle. Germline V gives CDR1 MGHRA, CDR2 YSYEKL. The CDR3 runs to 14 residues.

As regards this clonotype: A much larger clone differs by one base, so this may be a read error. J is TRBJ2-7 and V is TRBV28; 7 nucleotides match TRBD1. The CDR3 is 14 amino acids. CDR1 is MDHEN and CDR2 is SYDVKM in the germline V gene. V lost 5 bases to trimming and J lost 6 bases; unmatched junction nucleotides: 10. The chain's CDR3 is CASSTYRGSCEQYF. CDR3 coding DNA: TGTGCCAGCAGTACCTACAGGGGATCGTGCGAGCAGTACTTC.

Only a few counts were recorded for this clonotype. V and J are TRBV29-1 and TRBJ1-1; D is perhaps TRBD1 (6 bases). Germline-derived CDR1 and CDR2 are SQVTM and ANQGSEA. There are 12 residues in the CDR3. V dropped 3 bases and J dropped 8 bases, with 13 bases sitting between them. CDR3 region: CSVDQGRNEAFF. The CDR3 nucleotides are TGCAGCGTTGACCAGGGGCGGAACGAAGCTTTCTTT.

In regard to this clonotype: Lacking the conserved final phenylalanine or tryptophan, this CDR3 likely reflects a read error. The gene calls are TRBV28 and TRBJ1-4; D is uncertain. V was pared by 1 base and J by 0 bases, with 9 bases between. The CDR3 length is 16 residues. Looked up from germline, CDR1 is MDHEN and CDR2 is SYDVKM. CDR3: CASSLFGSATNEKLFL. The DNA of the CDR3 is TGTGCCAGCAGTTTATTTGGCAGCGCAACTAATGAAAAACTGTTTCTT.